This is a list of T cell receptor beta chains from one sample in a study of memory CD4+ T cells and cytomegalovirus serostatus. Method: immunoSEQ multiplex PCR; TCRdb's copy keeps in-frame clones and lacks some. The repertoire has approximately 56,000 clones, roughly 87% of them found once; the top ten carry 0.4%. Specimen: memory CD4+ T cells from blood. Receptors originate from an adult in good health and CMV-seronegative. Both conserved end residues are part of each CDR3. Only some rows state a clone size, as once, few, many or a class for expanded clones.

j_call clone_size v_call cdr3_aa
TRBJ2-5 NA TRBV6-6 CASSQGRFLGTQYF
TRBJ2-7 NA TRBV4-2 CASSQGSAAEQYF
TRBJ1-6 NA TRBV27 CASRRQESPLHF
TRBJ1-1 NA TRBV10-3 CAISAGIWEGRGNTEAFF
TRBJ1-6 NA TRBV10-3 CAISPTGFSNSPLHF
NA NA TRBV27 CASSPALAYEQYF
TRBJ1-1 NA TRBV28 CASIEGGDTEAFF
TRBJ1-1 NA TRBV4-3 CASSQPGTSGAFF
TRBJ2-2 NA TRBV18 CASSTQTGELFF
TRBJ2-5 NA TRBV7-2 CASSLRRGGSETQYF
TRBJ1-1 NA TRBV7-9 CASSRNTEAFF
TRBJ2-4 NA TRBV28 CASISAFAKNIQYF
TRBJ1-4 NA TRBV30 CAWSGPGTGAEKLFF
TRBJ1-2 NA TRBV28 CASNGGRGLGGYTF
TRBJ1-6 NA TRBV4-3 CASSQDPPGSSYNSPLHF
TRBJ1-1 NA TRBV19 CASSRQGGGSEAFF
TRBJ1-3 NA TRBV5-5 CASSWGQGGNTIYF
TRBJ2-3 NA TRBV7-2 CASRPQGYTDTQYF
TRBJ2-5 NA TRBV5-1 CASSLDRTQYF
TRBJ1-3 NA TRBV5-6 CASSLFGARDGNTIYF
TRBJ2-3 once TRBV5-8 CASARYTQYF
TRBJ1-5 few TRBV7-9 CASSLGAVGGSNQPQHF
TRBJ1-2 NA TRBV30 CAWSVLRGIYGYTF
TRBJ1-1 few TRBV30 CAWKQMNTEAFF
TRBJ2-1 few TRBV6-6 CASILAGGDEQFF
TRBJ2-1 NA TRBV20-1 CSGISYNEQFF
TRBJ2-3 NA TRBV7-2 CASTPWDSSTDTQYF
TRBJ2-7 NA TRBV4-2 CASSQDKLEGREQYF
TRBJ1-6 NA TRBV30 CAWRTGTPNSPLHF
TRBJ2-3 NA TRBV6-6 CASSPGTGPRDTQYF
TRBJ2-3 few TRBV5-6 CASSGGWRRSLTDTQYF
TRBJ2-1 NA TRBV11-3 CASSLEGQGYNEQFF
TRBJ2-7 NA TRBV4-2 CASSQSRLASYEQYF
TRBJ1-1 NA TRBV19 CASSIQGARTEAFF